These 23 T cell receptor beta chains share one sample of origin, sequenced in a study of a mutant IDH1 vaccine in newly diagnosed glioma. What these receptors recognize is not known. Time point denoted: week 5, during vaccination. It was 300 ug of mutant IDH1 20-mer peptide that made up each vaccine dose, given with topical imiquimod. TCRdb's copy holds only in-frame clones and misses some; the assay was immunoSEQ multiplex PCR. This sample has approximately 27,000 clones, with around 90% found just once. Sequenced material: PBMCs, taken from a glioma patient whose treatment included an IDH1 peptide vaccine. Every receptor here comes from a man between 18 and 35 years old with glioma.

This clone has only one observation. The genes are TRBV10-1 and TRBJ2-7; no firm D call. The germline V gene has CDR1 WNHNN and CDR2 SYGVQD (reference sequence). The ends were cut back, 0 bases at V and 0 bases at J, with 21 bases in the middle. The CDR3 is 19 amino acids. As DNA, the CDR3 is TGCGCCAGCAGTGAGTCGATTTCGCCCCATAGAGACTTCTCCTACGAGCAGTACTTC. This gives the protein CASSESISPHRDFSYEQYF.

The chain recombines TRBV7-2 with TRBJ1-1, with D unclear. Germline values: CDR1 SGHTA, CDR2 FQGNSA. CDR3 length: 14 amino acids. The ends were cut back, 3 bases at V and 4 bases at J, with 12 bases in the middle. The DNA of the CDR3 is TGTGCCAGCAGCTTGGGGTGGATCGGCACTGAAGCTTTCTTT. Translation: CASSLGWIGTEAFF.

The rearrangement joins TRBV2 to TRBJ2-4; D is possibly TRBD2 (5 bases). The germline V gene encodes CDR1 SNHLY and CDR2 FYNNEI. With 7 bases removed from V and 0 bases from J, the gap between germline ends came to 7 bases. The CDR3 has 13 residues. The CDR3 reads CASKREAKNIQYF. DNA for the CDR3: TGTGCCAGCAAGAGGGAAGCCAAAAACATTCAGTACTTC.

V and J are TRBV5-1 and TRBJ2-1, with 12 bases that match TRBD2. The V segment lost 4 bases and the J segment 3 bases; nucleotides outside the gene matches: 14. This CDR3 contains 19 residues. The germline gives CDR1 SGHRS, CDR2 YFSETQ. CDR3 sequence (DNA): TGCGCCAGCAGCCGCTCGAGCGGATCACTAGCGGGAGGCTACAATGAGCAGTTCTTC. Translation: CASSRSSGSLAGGYNEQFF. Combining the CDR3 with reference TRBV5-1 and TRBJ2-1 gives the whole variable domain KAGVTQTPRYLIKTRGQQVTLSCSPISGHRSVSWYQQTPGQGLQFLFEYFSETQRNKGNFPGRFSGRQFSNSRSEMNVSTLELGDSALYLCASSRSSGSLAGGYNEQFFGPGTRLTVL.

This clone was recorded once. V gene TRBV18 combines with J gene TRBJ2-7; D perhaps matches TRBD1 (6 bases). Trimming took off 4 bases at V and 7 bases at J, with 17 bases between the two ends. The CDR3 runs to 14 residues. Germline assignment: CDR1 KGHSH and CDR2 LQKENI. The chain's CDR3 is CASSLSGTTGEQYF. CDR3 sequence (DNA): TGTGCCAGCTCACTTTCCGGGACAACGGGGGAGCAGTACTTC.

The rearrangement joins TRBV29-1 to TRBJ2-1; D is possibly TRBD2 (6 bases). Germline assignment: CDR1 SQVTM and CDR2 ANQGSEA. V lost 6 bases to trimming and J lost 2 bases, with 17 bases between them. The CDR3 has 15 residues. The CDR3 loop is CSVNLASSTYNEQFF. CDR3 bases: TGCAGCGTCAATCTAGCGAGTAGCACCTACAATGAGCAGTTCTTC.

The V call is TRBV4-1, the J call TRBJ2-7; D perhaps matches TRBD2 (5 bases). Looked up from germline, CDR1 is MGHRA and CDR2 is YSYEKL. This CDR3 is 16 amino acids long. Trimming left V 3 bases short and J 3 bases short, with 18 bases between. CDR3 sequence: CASSQIPPPSSYEQYF. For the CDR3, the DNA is TGCGCCAGCAGCCAGATCCCGCCCCCTAGCAGCTACGAGCAGTACTTC.

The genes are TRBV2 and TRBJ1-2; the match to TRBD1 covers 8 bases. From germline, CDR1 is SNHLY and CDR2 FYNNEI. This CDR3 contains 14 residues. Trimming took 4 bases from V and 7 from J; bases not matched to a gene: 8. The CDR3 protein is CASSGHRGIGGYTF. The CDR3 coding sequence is TGTGCCAGCAGTGGCCACAGGGGGATTGGTGGCTACACCTTC.

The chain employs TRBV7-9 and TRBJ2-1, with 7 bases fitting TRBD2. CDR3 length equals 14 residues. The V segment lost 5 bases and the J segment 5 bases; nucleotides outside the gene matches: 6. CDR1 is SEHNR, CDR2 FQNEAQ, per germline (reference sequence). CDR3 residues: CASSARENHNEQFF. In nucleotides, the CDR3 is TGTGCCAGCAGCGCGCGGGAGAACCACAATGAGCAGTTCTTC.

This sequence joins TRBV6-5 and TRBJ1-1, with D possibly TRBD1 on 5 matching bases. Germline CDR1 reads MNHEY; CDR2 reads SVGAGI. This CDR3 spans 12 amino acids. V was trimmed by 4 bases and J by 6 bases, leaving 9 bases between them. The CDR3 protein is CASSSGRAEAFF. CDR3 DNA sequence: TGTGCCAGCAGTTCAGGGCGGGCTGAAGCTTTCTTT.

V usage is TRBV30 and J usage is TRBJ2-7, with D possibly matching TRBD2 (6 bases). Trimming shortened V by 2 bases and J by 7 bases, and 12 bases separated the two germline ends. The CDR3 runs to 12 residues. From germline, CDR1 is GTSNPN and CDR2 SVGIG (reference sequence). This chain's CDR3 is CAWSRGGGEQYF. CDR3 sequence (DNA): TGTGCCTGGAGTCGCGGAGGAGGGGAGCAGTACTTC. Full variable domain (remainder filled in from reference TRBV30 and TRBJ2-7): SQTIHQWPATLVQPVGSPLSLECTVEGTSNPNLYWYRQAAGRGLQLLFYSVGIGQISSEVPQNLSASRPQDRQFILSSKKLLLSDSGFYLCAWSRGGGEQYFGPGTRLTVT.

The CDR3 coding sequence is TGTGCCAGCAGCCCGAGGCGGAGCACAGATACGCAGTATTTT. It translates to CASSPRRSTDTQYF. This sequence joins TRBV7-2 and TRBJ2-3; D gene uncertain. CDR3 size: 14 residues. Germline CDR1 and CDR2: SGHTA and FQGNSA. V was pared by 5 bases and J by 0 bases, with 9 bases between.

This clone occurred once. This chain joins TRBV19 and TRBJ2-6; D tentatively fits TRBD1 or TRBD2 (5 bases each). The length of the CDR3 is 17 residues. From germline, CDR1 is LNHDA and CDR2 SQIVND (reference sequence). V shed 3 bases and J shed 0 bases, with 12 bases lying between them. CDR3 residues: CASSIPGRSSGANVLTF. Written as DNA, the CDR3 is TGTGCCAGTAGTATCCCGGGACGGAGCTCTGGGGCCAACGTCCTGACTTTC. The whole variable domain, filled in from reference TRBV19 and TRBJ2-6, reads DGGITQSPKYLFRKEGQNVTLSCEQNLNHDAMYWYRQDPGQGLRLIYYSQIVNDFQKGDIAEGYSVSREKKESFPLTVTSAQKNPTAFYLCASSIPGRSSGANVLTFGAGSRLTVL.

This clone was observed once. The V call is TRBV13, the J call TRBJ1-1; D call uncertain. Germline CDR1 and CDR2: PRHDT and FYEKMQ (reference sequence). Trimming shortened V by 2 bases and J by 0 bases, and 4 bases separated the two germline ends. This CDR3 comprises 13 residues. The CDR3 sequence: CASSLTVNTEAFF. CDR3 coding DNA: TGTGCCAGCAGCTTAACGGTGAACACTGAAGCTTTCTTT.

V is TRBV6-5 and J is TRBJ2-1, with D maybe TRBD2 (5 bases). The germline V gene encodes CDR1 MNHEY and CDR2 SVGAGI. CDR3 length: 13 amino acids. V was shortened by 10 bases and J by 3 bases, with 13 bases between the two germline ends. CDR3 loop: CATRGWNYNEQFF. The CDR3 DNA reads TGTGCCACCCGAGGGTGGAACTACAATGAGCAGTTCTTC.

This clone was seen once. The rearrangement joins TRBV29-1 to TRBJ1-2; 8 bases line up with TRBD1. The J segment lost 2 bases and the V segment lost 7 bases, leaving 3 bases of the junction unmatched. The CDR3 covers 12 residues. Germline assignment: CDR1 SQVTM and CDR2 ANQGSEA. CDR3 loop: CSAWTGNYGYTF. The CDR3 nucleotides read TGCAGCGCTTGGACAGGGAACTATGGCTACACCTTC.

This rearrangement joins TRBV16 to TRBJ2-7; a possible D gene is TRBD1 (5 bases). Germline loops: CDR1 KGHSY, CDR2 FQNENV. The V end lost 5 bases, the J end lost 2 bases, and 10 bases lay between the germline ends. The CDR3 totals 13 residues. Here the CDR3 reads CASSDTGTYEQYF. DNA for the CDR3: TGTGCCAGCAGCGACACAGGCACCTACGAGCAGTACTTC.

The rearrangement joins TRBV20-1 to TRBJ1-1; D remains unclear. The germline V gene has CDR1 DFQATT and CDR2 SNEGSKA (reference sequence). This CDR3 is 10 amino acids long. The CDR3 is CRSAGTEAFF. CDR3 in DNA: TGCAGGTCCGCGGGGACTGAAGCTTTCTTT.

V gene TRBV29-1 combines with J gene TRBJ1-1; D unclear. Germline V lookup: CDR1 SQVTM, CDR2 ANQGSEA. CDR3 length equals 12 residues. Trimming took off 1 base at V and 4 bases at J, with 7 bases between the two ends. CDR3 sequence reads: CSVEVVSTEAFF. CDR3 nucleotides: TGCAGCGTTGAAGTAGTCTCCACTGAAGCTTTCTTT.

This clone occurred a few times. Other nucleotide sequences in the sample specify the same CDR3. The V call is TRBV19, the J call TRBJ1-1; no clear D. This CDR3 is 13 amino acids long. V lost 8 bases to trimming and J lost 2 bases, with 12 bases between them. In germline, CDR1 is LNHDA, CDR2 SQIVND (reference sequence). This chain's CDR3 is CASSLDLNTEAFF. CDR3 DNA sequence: TGTGCCAGTTCCCTAGACCTCAACACTGAAGCTTTCTTT.

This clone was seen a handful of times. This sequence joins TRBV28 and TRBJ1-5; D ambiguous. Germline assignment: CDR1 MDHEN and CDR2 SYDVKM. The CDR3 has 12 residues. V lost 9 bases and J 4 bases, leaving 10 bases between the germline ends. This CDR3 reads CASRYENQPQHF. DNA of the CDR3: TGTGCCAGTAGGTATGAGAATCAGCCCCAGCATTTT.

In DNA, the CDR3 is TGTGCCAGCAGCTTGAGCCAGTATAATCAGCCCCAGCATTTT. The encoded protein is CASSLSQYNQPQHF. The chain couples TRBV5-6 to TRBJ1-5, with D unresolved. V was trimmed by 1 base and J by 4 bases, leaving 9 bases between them. Germline V lookup: CDR1 SGHDT, CDR2 YYEEEE. The CDR3 has 14 amino acids. Based on the CDR3 plus reference TRBV5-6 and TRBJ1-5, the full variable domain is DAGVTQSPTHLIKTRGQQVTLRCSPKSGHDTVSWYQQALGQGPQFIFQYYEEEERQRGNFPDRFSGHQFPNYSSELNVNALLLGDSALYLCASSLSQYNQPQHFGDGTRLSIL.

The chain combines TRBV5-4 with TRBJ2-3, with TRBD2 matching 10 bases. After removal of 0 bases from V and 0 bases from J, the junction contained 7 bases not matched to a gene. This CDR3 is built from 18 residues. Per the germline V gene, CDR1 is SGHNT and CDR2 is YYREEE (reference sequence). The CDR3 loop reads CASSLGLAGPSSTDTQYF. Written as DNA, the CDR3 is TGTGCCAGCAGCTTGGGACTAGCGGGTCCGTCTAGCACAGATACGCAGTATTTT. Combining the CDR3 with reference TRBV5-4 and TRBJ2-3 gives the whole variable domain ETGVTQSPTHLIKTRGQQVTLRCSSQSGHNTVSWYQQALGQGPQFIFQYYREEENGRGNFPPRFSGLQFPNYSSELNVNALELDDSALYLCASSLGLAGPSSTDTQYFGPGTRLTVL.